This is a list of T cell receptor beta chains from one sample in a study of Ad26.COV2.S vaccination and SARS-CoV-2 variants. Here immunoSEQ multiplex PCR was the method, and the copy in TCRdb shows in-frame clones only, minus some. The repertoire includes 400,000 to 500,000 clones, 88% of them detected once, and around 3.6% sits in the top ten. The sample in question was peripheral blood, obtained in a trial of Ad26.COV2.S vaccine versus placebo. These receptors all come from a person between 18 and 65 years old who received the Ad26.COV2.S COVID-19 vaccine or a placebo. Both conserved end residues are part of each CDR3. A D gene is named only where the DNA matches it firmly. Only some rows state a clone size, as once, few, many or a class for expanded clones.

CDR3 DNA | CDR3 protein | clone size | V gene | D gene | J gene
TGCAGCGCCCAAACACACCCCGGGCCAACACATGGCTACACCTTC | CSAQTHPGPTHGYTF | NA | TRBV29-1 | NA | TRBJ1-2
TGTGCCAGCAGTAGAGACAGGGGAAACATTCAGTACTTC | CASSRDRGNIQYF | NA | TRBV28 | TRBD1 | TRBJ2-4
TGCGCCAGCAGCGTAGGGGACAACTTCAGCAATCAGCCCCAGCATTTT | CASSVGDNFSNQPQHF | NA | TRBV5-1 | NA | TRBJ1-5
TGTGCCAGCAGCGTACAGGCGAACACTGAAGCTTTCTTT | CASSVQANTEAFF | NA | TRBV9 | NA | TRBJ1-1
TGTGCCAGCAGTGAGGGCAGGGGTACGGGTGAGCAGTTCTTC | CASSEGRGTGEQFF | NA | TRBV6-4 | NA | TRBJ2-1
TGTGCCAGTAGTTTTGTGTCGTCGAATCAGCCCCAGCATTTT | CASSFVSSNQPQHF | NA | TRBV19 | NA | TRBJ1-5
TGTGCTAGTGGTTTGTGGACTAGCGGATACACAGATACGCAGTATTTT | CASGLWTSGYTDTQYF | NA | TRBV12-5 | TRBD2 | TRBJ2-3
TGCGCCAGCAGCCCTAGCGGGGGGGCTAACTCCTACGAGCAGTACTTC | CASSPSGGANSYEQYF | NA | TRBV4-1 | TRBD2 | TRBJ2-7
TGTGCCAGCAGTTCGCTCGGGACAGCAAACTATGGCTACACCTTC | CASSSLGTANYGYTF | NA | TRBV6-5 | TRBD1 | TRBJ1-2
TGTGCCAGCAGCCCCCGCCCCCATCAGCCCGCGGGTATTAATAATGAGCAGTTCTTC | CASSPRPHQPAGINNEQFF | once | TRBV7-2 | NA | TRBJ2-1
TGTGCCACCAGCAGAGGGAACAATCAGCCCCAGCATTTT | CATSRGNNQPQHF | NA | TRBV15 | NA | TRBJ1-5
TGTGCCAGTATCAAACCTGGGGGGGACGAGCAGTACTTC | CASIKPGGDEQYF | NA | TRBV19 | TRBD2 | TRBJ2-7
TGCGCCAGCAGCCAAGTCGCAGGGACTACCAACAATGAGCAGTTCTTC | CASSQVAGTTNNEQFF | NA | TRBV4-3 | TRBD2 | TRBJ2-1
TGTGCCAGTAGGGGGGCCGACAATCAGCCCCAGCATTTT | CASRGADNQPQHF | once | TRBV19 | NA | TRBJ1-5
TGTGCCAGCAGCTTGGAGTATAGTAGCGGTGAACTGTTTTTT | CASSLEYSSGELFF | once | TRBV5-4 | NA | TRBJ1-4
TGTGCCTGGAGTGTAAGGGGGGGGCGCAATCAGCCCCAGCATTTT | CAWSVRGGRNQPQHF | NA | TRBV30 | NA | TRBJ1-5
TGCGCCAGCAGCGGGGACAGGGCGGCTAATGAAAAACTGTTTTTT | CASSGDRAANEKLFF | once | TRBV5-1 | TRBD1 | TRBJ1-4
TGTGCCAGCAGCCGCGACAGGGTGAACACTGAAGCTTTCTTT | CASSRDRVNTEAFF | NA | TRBV3-1/TRBV3-2 | TRBD1 | TRBJ1-1
TGTGCCAGCAGCTTATACGGGAGCAATCAGCCCCAGCATTTT | CASSLYGSNQPQHF | once | TRBV7-8 | NA | TRBJ1-5
TGTGCCAGCAGCGTACAGGGAACTCCTAACTATGGCTACACCTTC | CASSVQGTPNYGYTF | NA | TRBV9 | NA | TRBJ1-2
TGTGCCAGCAGCCAAAACAGGGGGGGCAATCAGCCCCAGCATTTT | CASSQNRGGNQPQHF | NA | TRBV3-1/TRBV3-2 | TRBD1 | TRBJ1-5
TGTGCCAGTAGTATCTGGTCCTTTAATGAAAAACTGTTTTTT | CASSIWSFNEKLFF | NA | TRBV19 | NA | TRBJ1-4
TGTGCCAGCAGCTCCCTGGGCGGCGGTAAGAGTGGCTACACCTTC | CASSSLGGGKSGYTF | NA | TRBV5-6 | NA | TRBJ1-2
TGTGCCAGCAGCGTAGAGCGACAGGGGGTGGGCTACACCTTC | CASSVERQGVGYTF | NA | TRBV7-9 | TRBD1 | TRBJ1-2
TGTGCCAGCAGCCCACGGACTAGCCTGTCCGGGGAGCTGTTTTTT | CASSPRTSLSGELFF | NA | TRBV4-2 | TRBD2 | TRBJ2-2
TGTGCCAGCAGCCCACCCCAGGGGCGATCACCCCTCCACTTT | CASSPPQGRSPLHF | NA | TRBV6-2/TRBV6-3 | NA | TRBJ1-6
TGTGCCAGCGGATGGACAGGGGGCTACTACGAGCAGTACTTC | CASGWTGGYYEQYF | NA | TRBV6-5 | TRBD1 | TRBJ2-7
TGTGCCACCAGTGATGTGGGTGTGGCGGATCTAACAGATACGCAGTATTTT | CATSDVGVADLTDTQYF | NA | TRBV24-1 | NA | TRBJ2-3
TGTGCCAGCAGCTTAGCGCTTGGCCGAGAGACCCAGTACTTC | CASSLALGRETQYF | NA | TRBV7-2 | NA | TRBJ2-5
TGCGCCAGCAGCCCCGAGGGGGGAAACACCGGGGAGCTGTTTTTT | CASSPEGGNTGELFF | NA | TRBV5-1 | NA | TRBJ2-2
TGTGCCAGCAGCTTAGGTCGGGACAGGTTTACCGGGGAGCTGTTTTTT | CASSLGRDRFTGELFF | NA | TRBV7-8 | TRBD1 | TRBJ2-2
TGTGCCAGCAGCTTGGAACCAGGGGACAATGAGCAGTTCTTC | CASSLEPGDNEQFF | NA | TRBV5-4 | NA | TRBJ2-1
TGTGCCAGCAGCTTGGGGGACAGCTCTAATGAAAAACTGTTTTTT | CASSLGDSSNEKLFF | NA | TRBV7-9 | TRBD1 | TRBJ1-4
TGTGCCACCAGCAGAGAAGTGGAGACCCAGTACTTC | CATSREVETQYF | NA | TRBV15 | NA | TRBJ2-5